This paragraph covers one T cell receptor beta chain sequence. The data derive from a study of CD8 T cells in Susac syndrome. The CDR3 is made up of 15 amino acids. The trim removed 1 base at V and 14 bases at J, leaving 15 bases unmatched. CDR1 and CDR2 (germline): SGHTA, FQGNSA. Stable or active relapsing-remitting multiple sclerosis, untreated and meeting revised McDonald criteria, defined the controls. It was with random hexamers that roughly 0.45 to 1 ug RNA was reverse transcribed. TCRdb ran MiXCR on the immunoSEQ multiplex PCR reads and lists one entry per CDR3 protein. This table has 250,000 to 350,000 distinct CDR3 sequences, around 90% appearing once.

This sequence joins TRBV7-2 and TRBJ2-3; 7 positions match TRBD2. The sequencing input was CD4+ T cells from PBMCs. The receptor was derived from a human donor with multiple sclerosis. The CDR3 sequence is CASSLEGGGTTPRYF. The CDR3 DNA follows: TGTGCCAGCAGCTTAGAGGGCGGGGGTACAACCCCGCGGTATTTT. The whole variable domain, remainder taken from reference TRBV7-2 and TRBJ2-3, is GAGVSQSPSNKVTEKGKDVELRCDPISGHTALYWYRQSLGQGLEFLIYFQGNSAPDKSGLPSDRFSAERTGGSVSTLTIQRTQQEDSAVYLCASSLEGGGTTPRYFGPGTRLTVL.